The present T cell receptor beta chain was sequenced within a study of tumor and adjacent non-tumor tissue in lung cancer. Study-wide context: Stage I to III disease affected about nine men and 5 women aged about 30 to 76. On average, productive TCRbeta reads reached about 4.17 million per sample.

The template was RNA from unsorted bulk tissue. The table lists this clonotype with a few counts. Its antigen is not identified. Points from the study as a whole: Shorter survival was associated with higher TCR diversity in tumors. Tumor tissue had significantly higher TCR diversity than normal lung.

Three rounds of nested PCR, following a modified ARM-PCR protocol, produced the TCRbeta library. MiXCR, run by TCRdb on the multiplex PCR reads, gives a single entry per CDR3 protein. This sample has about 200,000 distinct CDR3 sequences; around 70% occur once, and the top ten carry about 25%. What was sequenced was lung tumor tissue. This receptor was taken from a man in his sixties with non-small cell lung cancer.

CDR3 DNA sequence: TGCGCCAGCAGCCAGTCGATCAGCGGGAGTCCCTACGAGCAGTACTTC. It encodes CASSQSISGSPYEQYF. The rearrangement uses TRBV4-1 and TRBJ2-7, with 8 bases lining up with TRBD2. V shed 3 bases, J shed 2 bases, and the junction held 9 bases outside the gene matches. CDR1 MGHRA and CDR2 YSYEKL come from the germline V gene. The CDR3 totals 16 residues.